This T cell receptor beta chain stems from a study of metastatic and nonmetastatic thyroid tumors. Prior to thyroid surgery, none of the patients had received any treatment. CDR3 length: 16 amino acids. The ends lost 4 bases at V and 0 bases at J; junction bases unmatched: 2. General observations from the study: A significant increase in TCR beta diversity was reportedly seen in malignant thyroid tumors relative to benign nodules, in blood and tumor.

Using MiXCR, TCRdb re-called clones from the PCR reads. The data contain 6,000 to 8,000 clones, 27% of them singletons. The sample holds a few counts of this clone. As yet, its antigen is unknown. The gene calls are TRBV12-3 or TRBV12-4 and TRBJ2-1; 11 nucleotides line up with TRBD2. Sequencing input: adjacent normal tissue. The TCR sequence derives from a female donor with papillary thyroid cancer or a benign thyroid nodule (not recorded which). Some clones in this sample may be carry-over from other donors' samples. The CDR3, as DNA: TGTGCCAGCAGTTCTAGCGGGAGGAACTCCTACAATGAGCAGTTCTTC. It translates to CASSSSGRNSYNEQFF.